Below, one T cell receptor beta chain is given with its context. Germline values: CDR1 SGHTA, CDR2 FQGNSA. V lost 3 bases and J 1 base, leaving 10 bases between the germline ends. This CDR3 has 15 amino acids. This sample was included in a study of T-cell reconstitution after alpha-beta-depleted transplantation in children. A library of TCRbeta sequences, prepared with unique molecular identifiers, was generated. TCRdb independently ran MiXCR on the PCR reads; one entry per CDR3 protein. There are hundreds of thousands of distinct CDR3 sequences in the sample; 16% occur only once, and about 1.1% lies in the top ten.

The sample was PBMCs from the stem cell graft donor, taken from the stem cell graft. V is TRBV7-2 and J is TRBJ2-1; maybe TRBD2 (6 bases). This receptor was taken from a human donor who donated a stem cell graft to a child with acute myeloid leukemia. As DNA, the CDR3 is TGTGCCAGCAGCTTGCGGGGTTTATCCTACAATGAGCAGTTCTTC. It specifies CASSLRGLSYNEQFF. Looking up the rest from reference TRBV7-2 and TRBJ2-1 gives the full variable domain: GAGVSQSPSNKVTEKGKDVELRCDPISGHTALYWYRQSLGQGLEFLIYFQGNSAPDKSGLPSDRFSAERTGGSVSTLTIQRTQQEDSAVYLCASSLRGLSYNEQFFGPGTRLTVL.